This note documents a single TCR beta chain sequence. Its antigen is still unknown. Sequenced by immunoSEQ multiplex PCR; TCRdb stores in-frame clones only, minus some. The sample has roughly 56,000 clones, roughly 90% seen once. The CDR3 spans 15 residues. Germline V gives CDR1 MNHEY, CDR2 SVGAGI. V gave up 0 bases and J gave up 2 bases, with 5 bases separating them. The entry originates in a study of cytomegalovirus exposure and HLA in healthy donors. Overall study results and limits: Reportedly, cytomegalovirus status was diagnosed with high sensitivity and specificity. Researchers catalogued approximately 170 TCR beta chains as cytomegalovirus-associated.

The rearrangement links TRBV6-5 to TRBJ2-6; D gene ambiguous. What was sequenced was PBMCs. The sequence was collected from a woman aged 25 to 45 in good health and CMV-seronegative. In DNA, the CDR3 is TGTGCCAGCAGTTACTCAACGGCTGGGGCCAACGTCCTGACTTTC. Translated, it gives CASSYSTAGANVLTF.